These 20 T cell receptor beta chains originate from one sample sequenced in a study of blood T cell repertoires in COVID-19. Clones were read by immunoSEQ multiplex PCR, and TCRdb kept only the in-frame ones, dropping some. The data show around 110,000 clones, approximately 90% seen once. The sequenced sample consisted of peripheral blood. Receptors originate from a human donor with active COVID-19. The donor label of this sample is uncertain.

This chain uses TRBV9 with TRBJ1-2, with 8 bases matching TRBD1. CDR3 length equals 14 residues. Looked up from germline, CDR1 is SGDLS and CDR2 is YYNGEE. The junction had 5 bases not matched to a gene; V was cut back by 0 bases and J by 7 bases. The CDR3 region is CASSVGAGGIGYTF. The CDR3 DNA reads as TGTGCCAGCAGCGTAGGTGCAGGGGGCATTGGCTACACCTTC.

This clone came up a few times. The V and J genes are TRBV19 and TRBJ2-4; 10 bases fit TRBD1. The CDR3 has 18 amino acids. The J segment lost 1 base and the V segment lost 5 bases, leaving 11 bases of the junction unmatched. Germline-derived CDR1 and CDR2 are LNHDA and SQIVND (reference sequence). The CDR3 DNA follows: TGTGCCAGTAGTCCTCAGACAGGGGGCGTAGCGGCCAAAAACATTCAGTACTTC. This translates into CASSPQTGGVAAKNIQYF. Based on the CDR3 plus reference TRBV19 and TRBJ2-4, the full variable domain is DGGITQSPKYLFRKEGQNVTLSCEQNLNHDAMYWYRQDPGQGLRLIYYSQIVNDFQKGDIAEGYSVSREKKESFPLTVTSAQKNPTAFYLCASSPQTGGVAAKNIQYFGAGTRLSVL.

This chain joins TRBV3-1 (or the pseudogene TRBV3-2) and TRBJ1-2, with no clear D. This CDR3 is built from 14 residues. Trimming removed 3 bases at V and 4 bases at J, with 12 bases between. Per the germline V gene, CDR1 is LGHDT and CDR2 is YNNKEL (reference sequence). The CDR3 region has the DNA TGTGCCAGCAGCCATGCTATGTTATCCTATGGCTACACCTTC. It specifies CASSHAMLSYGYTF.

The chain joins TRBV4-3 to TRBJ2-5, with TRBD1 identical over 8 bases. This CDR3 has 14 residues. V lost 4 bases and J lost 5; bases outside the gene matches: 6. In germline, CDR1 is LGHNA, CDR2 YSLEER. CDR3 nucleotide sequence: TGCGCCAGCAGCCGCGGACAGGGCGGGGAGACCCAGTACTTC. This codes for CASSRGQGGETQYF.

The chain combines TRBV18 with TRBJ2-5; 7 nucleotides agree with TRBD1. The CDR3 runs 16 residues. Germline V gene sequence: CDR1 KGHSH, CDR2 LQKENI. The junction had 12 bases not matched to a gene; V was cut back by 3 bases and J by 5 bases. CDR3 sequence: CASSPQQHRGRETQYF. CDR3 sequence (DNA): TGTGCCAGCTCACCGCAGCAGCACAGGGGAAGGGAGACCCAGTACTTC.

V and J are TRBV12-3 or TRBV12-4 and TRBJ2-1; 10 positions agree with TRBD1. The CDR3 is 13 amino acids. Trimming at V came to 6 bases and at J to 8 bases, leaving 4 bases not matched to a gene. The CDR3 region has the DNA TGTGCCAGCAGACCTGGGACAGGGGATGAGCAGTTCTTC. Residues: CASRPGTGDEQFF.

This chain connects TRBV7-3 to TRBJ2-5, with 11 bases that match TRBD2. Per germline, CDR1 SGHTA and CDR2 FQGTGA. V lost 5 bases, J lost 5 bases, and 7 bases stayed unmatched. The CDR3 covers 15 residues. This CDR3 is CASSKGLAVGETQYF. The CDR3 nucleotides are TGTGCCAGCAGCAAGGGACTAGCGGTCGGGGAGACCCAGTACTTC.

CDR3 sequence: CASSPLSGSTDTQYF. The CDR3 DNA reads TGTGCCAGCTCACCCTTATCGGGGAGCACAGATACGCAGTATTTT. The rearrangement links TRBV18 to TRBJ2-3, with D perhaps matching TRBD2 (5 bases). V was shortened by 3 bases and J by 0 bases, with 10 bases between the two germline ends. The CDR3 consists of 15 residues. The V gene's germline CDR1 is KGHSH and CDR2 LQKENI.

This chain links TRBV5-5 with TRBJ1-1; D remains unclear. Germline lookup yields CDR1 SGHKS and CDR2 YYEKEE (reference sequence). Trimming pared 0 bases from V and 0 bases from J, leaving 6 bases between. The CDR3 covers 14 residues. CDR3 in amino acids: CASSLGRVNTEAFF. The CDR3 DNA reads TGTGCCAGCAGCTTGGGCCGGGTGAACACTGAAGCTTTCTTT.

The chain carries TRBV7-9 and TRBJ2-7, with a tentative D call TRBD1 (6 bases). The germline CDR1 and CDR2 sequences are SEHNR and FQNEAQ (reference sequence). The CDR3 runs 15 residues. Trimming left V 0 bases short and J 1 base short, with 10 bases between. The DNA for the CDR3 is TGTGCCAGCAGCTTAGCGGGGGACACGTCCTACGAGCAGTACTTC. This codes for CASSLAGDTSYEQYF.

V is TRBV9 and J is TRBJ1-1, with TRBD1 as a possible D gene (5 bases). Trimming cost V 1 base and J 5 bases, with 9 bases left between them. CDR1 SGDLS and CDR2 YYNGEE come from the germline V gene. The CDR3 extends over 13 amino acids. The CDR3, as DNA: TGTGCCAGCAGCGTAAGTGGGGGGACTGAAGCTTTCTTT. Amino acid sequence: CASSVSGGTEAFF.

The chain combines TRBV18 with TRBJ1-1; D might be TRBD1 (6 bases). Germline V gives CDR1 KGHSH, CDR2 LQKENI. The CDR3 loop spans 13 amino acids. The V end lost 6 bases, the J end lost 7 bases, and 15 bases lay between the germline ends. The CDR3 here is CASSPTGRDEAFF. The DNA of the CDR3 is TGTGCCAGCTCGCCCACAGGGAGGGATGAAGCTTTCTTT.

V is TRBV5-4 and J is TRBJ2-7; 9 bases are shared with TRBD2. From germline, CDR1 is SGHNT and CDR2 YYREEE (reference sequence). The length of the CDR3 is 16 residues. V lost 6 bases to trimming and J lost 6 bases; unmatched junction nucleotides: 16. The CDR3 sequence is CASKSSWGGGAGEQYF. As DNA, the CDR3 is TGTGCCAGCAAATCAAGCTGGGGCGGGGGGGCCGGCGAGCAGTACTTC.

The V gene is TRBV18, the J gene TRBJ1-1; D is perhaps TRBD1 (6 bases). The CDR3 consists of 16 residues. The V end lost 6 bases, the J end lost 9 bases, and 26 bases lay between the germline ends. Per the germline V gene, CDR1 is KGHSH and CDR2 is LQKENI. The CDR3 DNA reads TGTGCCAGCTCCCCGGGGAACGGGGGGCGTCTTTCACAAGCTTTCTTT. It translates to CASSPGNGGRLSQAFF.

The rearrangement uses TRBV19 and TRBJ2-7, with no clear D. V was cut by 5 bases and J by 4 bases, with 15 bases left in between. This CDR3 comprises 14 residues. Germline CDR1 LNHDA, CDR2 SQIVND (reference sequence). The CDR3 DNA follows: TGTGCCAGTAGTCCCCTCGACAAAGGATACGAGCAGTACTTC. Protein sequence: CASSPLDKGYEQYF.

This clone is a singleton in its sample. The rearrangement links TRBV30 to TRBJ1-4; no firm D call. V was clipped by 0 bases and J by 4 bases, with 12 bases between them. CDR1 GTSNPN and CDR2 SVGIG come from the germline V gene (reference sequence). CDR3 length: 15 residues. The CDR3 loop is CAWSVPHRLNEKLFF. The CDR3 DNA reads TGTGCCTGGAGTGTACCCCACCGACTTAATGAAAAACTGTTTTTT.

This clone was observed at least ten times. CDR3 nucleotides: TGTGCCAGCAGTTACTCGTTCGGGGGGGCAAATACGCAGTATTTT. It codes for CASSYSFGGANTQYF. The rearrangement links TRBV6-6 to TRBJ2-3; 8 bases map to TRBD2. V trimming: 0 bases; J trimming: 7 bases; junction bases outside the gene matches: 6. The length of the CDR3 is 15 residues. Per germline, CDR1 MNHNY and CDR2 SVGAGI (reference sequence).

The J gene is TRBJ1-2, the V gene TRBV18; D is ambiguous. V gave up 5 bases and J gave up 2 bases, with 9 bases separating them. The CDR3 sequence is 13 residues long. From germline, CDR1 is KGHSH and CDR2 LQKENI. The CDR3 DNA is TGTGCCAGCTCAAGCGGGCTAAACTATGGCTACACCTTC. This gives the protein CASSSGLNYGYTF.

The chain couples TRBV6-5 to TRBJ2-1; D might be TRBD1 (6 bases). This CDR3 is built from 12 residues. V shed 10 bases and J shed 5 bases, with 12 bases lying between them. Germline values: CDR1 MNHEY, CDR2 SVGAGI. The CDR3 DNA reads as TGTGCCACAAGGGACACGCACAATGAGCAGTTCTTC. It yields the protein CATRDTHNEQFF.

V usage is TRBV4-1 and J usage is TRBJ2-7; D is possibly TRBD2 (7 bases). Germline CDR1 MGHRA, CDR2 YSYEKL. There are 17 residues in the CDR3. V gave up 2 bases and J gave up 0 bases, with 17 bases separating them. CDR3 residues: CASSQTRSGGSSYEQYF. CDR3 coding DNA: TGCGCCAGCAGCCAAACCAGGTCGGGGGGCAGCTCCTACGAGCAGTACTTC.